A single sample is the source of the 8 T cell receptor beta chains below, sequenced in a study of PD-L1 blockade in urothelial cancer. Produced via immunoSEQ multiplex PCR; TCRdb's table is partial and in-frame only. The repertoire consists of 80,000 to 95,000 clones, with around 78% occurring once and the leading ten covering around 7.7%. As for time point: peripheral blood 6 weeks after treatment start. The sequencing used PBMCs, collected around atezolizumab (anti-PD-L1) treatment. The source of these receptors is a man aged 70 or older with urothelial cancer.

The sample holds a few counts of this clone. CDR3 nucleotide sequence: TGCGCCAGCAGCTCCGGACAGGCCGTCTACGAGCAGTACTTC. Encoded protein: CASSSGQAVYEQYF. The J gene is TRBJ2-7, the V gene TRBV5-1, with 7 bases fitting TRBD1. The germline gives CDR1 SGHRS, CDR2 YFSETQ. The length of the CDR3 is 14 residues. J was trimmed by 3 bases and V by 3 bases; bases with no gene match: 6.

CDR3 DNA: TGTGCCAGTAGTATTAGTAGGGGAAGTCATAGGTTGAATGAGCAGTTCTTC. Its translation is CASSISRGSHRLNEQFF. The chain combines TRBV19 with TRBJ2-1, with D possibly being TRBD1 (5 bases). The V gene lost 3 bases and the J gene lost 7 bases, with 22 bases spanning the gap. Germline CDR1 and CDR2: LNHDA and SQIVND (reference sequence). The CDR3 sequence is 17 residues long.

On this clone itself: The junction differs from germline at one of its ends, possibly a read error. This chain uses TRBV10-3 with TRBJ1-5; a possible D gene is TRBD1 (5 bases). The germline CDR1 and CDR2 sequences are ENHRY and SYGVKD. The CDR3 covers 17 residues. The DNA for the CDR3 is TGTGCCATCAGTGAGCTAGGGGATCCGGTGGGCAATCAGGCCCAGCATTTT. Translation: CAISELGDPVGNQAQHF.

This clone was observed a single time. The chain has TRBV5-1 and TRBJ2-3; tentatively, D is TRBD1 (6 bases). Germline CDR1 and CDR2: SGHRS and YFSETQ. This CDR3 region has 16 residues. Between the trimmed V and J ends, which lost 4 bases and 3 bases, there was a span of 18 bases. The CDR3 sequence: CASSKTHREITDTQYF. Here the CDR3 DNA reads TGCGCCAGCAGCAAGACCCACAGGGAGATAACAGATACGCAGTATTTT. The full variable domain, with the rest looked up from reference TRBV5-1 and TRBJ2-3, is KAGVTQTPRYLIKTRGQQVTLSCSPISGHRSVSWYQQTPGQGLQFLFEYFSETQRNKGNFPGRFSGRQFSNSRSEMNVSTLELGDSALYLCASSKTHREITDTQYFGPGTRLTVL.

DNA for the CDR3: TGTGCCAGCAGCCTTCAGCGGTTATCCTACAATGAGCAGTTCTTC. Its translation is CASSLQRLSYNEQFF. This chain links TRBV11-3 with TRBJ2-1, with D maybe TRBD2 (5 bases). The CDR3 runs to 15 residues. Trimming left V 5 bases short and J 1 base short, with 12 bases between. Germline V CDR1 and CDR2: SGHNT, YENEEA.

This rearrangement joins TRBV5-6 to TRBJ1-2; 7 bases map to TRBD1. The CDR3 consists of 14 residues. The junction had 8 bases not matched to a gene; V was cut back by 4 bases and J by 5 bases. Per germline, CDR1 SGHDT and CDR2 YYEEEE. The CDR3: CASSLKQGKYGYTF. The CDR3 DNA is TGTGCCAGCAGCCTAAAACAGGGGAAGTATGGCTACACCTTC.

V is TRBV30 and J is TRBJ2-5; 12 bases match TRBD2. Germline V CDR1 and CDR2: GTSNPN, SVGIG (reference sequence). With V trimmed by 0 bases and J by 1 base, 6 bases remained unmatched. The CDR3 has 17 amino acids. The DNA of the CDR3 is TGTGCCTGGAGTGTTAGGACTAGCGGGGACACCCAAGAGACCCAGTACTTC. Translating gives CAWSVRTSGDTQETQYF.

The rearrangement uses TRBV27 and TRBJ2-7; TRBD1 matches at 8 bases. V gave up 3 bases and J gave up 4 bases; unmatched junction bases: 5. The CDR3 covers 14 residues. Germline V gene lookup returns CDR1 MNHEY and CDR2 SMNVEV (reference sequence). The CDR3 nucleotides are TGTGCCAGCAGTTTCGGACAGGGCACTTACGAGCAGTACTTC. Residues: CASSFGQGTYEQYF.